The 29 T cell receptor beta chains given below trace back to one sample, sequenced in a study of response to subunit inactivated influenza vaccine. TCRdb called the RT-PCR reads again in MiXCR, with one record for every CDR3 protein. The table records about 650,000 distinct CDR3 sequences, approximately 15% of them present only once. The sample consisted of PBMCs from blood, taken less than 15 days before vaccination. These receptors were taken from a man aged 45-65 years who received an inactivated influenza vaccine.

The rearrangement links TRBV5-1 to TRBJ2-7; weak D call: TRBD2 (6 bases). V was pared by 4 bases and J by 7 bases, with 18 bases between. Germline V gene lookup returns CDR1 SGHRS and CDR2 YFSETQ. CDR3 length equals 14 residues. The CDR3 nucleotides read TGCGCCAGCAGCCTTGGGACGGCCCGGGGGGAGCAGTACTTC. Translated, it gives CASSLGTARGEQYF.

The CDR3 region is CAISEDSNTLNTEAFF. CDR3 DNA: TGTGCCATCAGTGAAGACTCCAACACATTGAACACTGAAGCTTTCTTT. The chain carries TRBV10-3 and TRBJ1-1; D not certain. Trimming left V 3 bases short and J 0 bases short, with 14 bases between. This CDR3 comprises 16 residues. Germline values: CDR1 ENHRY, CDR2 SYGVKD.

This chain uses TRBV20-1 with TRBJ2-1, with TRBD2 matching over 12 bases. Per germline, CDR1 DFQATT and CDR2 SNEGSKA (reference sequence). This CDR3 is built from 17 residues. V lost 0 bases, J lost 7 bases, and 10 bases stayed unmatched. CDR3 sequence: CSARDSRLAGVSNEQFF. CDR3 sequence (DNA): TGCAGTGCTAGAGATTCCAGACTAGCGGGAGTCTCTAATGAGCAGTTCTTC.

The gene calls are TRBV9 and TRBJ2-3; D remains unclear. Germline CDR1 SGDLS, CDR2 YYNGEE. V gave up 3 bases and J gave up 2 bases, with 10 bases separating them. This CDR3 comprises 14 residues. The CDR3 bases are TGTGCCAGCAGCGGGCGACGGCCCACAGATACGCAGTATTTT. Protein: CASSGRRPTDTQYF.

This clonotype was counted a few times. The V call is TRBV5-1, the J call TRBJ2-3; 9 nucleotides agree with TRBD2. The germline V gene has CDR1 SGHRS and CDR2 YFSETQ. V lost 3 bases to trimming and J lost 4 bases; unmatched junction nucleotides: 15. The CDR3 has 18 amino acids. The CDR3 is CASSSAGAGGPSADTQYF. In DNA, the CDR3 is TGCGCCAGCAGCTCGGCGGGAGCGGGAGGCCCTAGTGCAGATACGCAGTATTTT.

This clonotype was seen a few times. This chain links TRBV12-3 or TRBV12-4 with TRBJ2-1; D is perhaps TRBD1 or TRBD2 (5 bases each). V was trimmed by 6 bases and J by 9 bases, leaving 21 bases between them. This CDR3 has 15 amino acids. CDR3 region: CASSSTGTVVGEQFF. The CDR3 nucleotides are TGTGCCAGCAGCTCAACCGGGACCGTGGTTGGTGAGCAGTTCTTC.

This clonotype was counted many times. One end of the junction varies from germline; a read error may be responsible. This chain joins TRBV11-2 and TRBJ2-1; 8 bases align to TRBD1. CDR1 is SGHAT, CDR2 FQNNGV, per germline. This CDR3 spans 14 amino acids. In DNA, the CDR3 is TGTGCCAGCAGTTTAGGGGACAGGATAAATGAGCAGTTCTTC. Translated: CASSLGDRINEQFF.

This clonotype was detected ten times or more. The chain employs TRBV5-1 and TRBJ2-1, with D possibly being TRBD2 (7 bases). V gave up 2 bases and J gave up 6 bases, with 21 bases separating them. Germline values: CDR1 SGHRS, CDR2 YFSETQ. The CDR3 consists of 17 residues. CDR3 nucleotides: TGCGCCAGCAGCTTCCCAACGGGGGGCAGGGGTACCAATGAGCAGTTCTTC. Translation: CASSFPTGGRGTNEQFF.

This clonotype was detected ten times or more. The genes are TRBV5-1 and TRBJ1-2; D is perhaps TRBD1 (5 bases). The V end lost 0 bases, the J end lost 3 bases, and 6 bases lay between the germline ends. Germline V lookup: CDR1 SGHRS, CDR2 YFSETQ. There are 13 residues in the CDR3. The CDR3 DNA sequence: TGCGCCAGCAGCTTGGAAGGGGACTATGGCTACACCTTC. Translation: CASSLEGDYGYTF.

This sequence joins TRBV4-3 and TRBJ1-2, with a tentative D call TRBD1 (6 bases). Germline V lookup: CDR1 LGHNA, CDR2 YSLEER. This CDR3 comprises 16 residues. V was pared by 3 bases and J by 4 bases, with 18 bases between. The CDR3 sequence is CASSQDGGGGGYGYTF. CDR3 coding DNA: TGCGCCAGCAGCCAGGACGGCGGGGGCGGAGGCTATGGCTACACCTTC.

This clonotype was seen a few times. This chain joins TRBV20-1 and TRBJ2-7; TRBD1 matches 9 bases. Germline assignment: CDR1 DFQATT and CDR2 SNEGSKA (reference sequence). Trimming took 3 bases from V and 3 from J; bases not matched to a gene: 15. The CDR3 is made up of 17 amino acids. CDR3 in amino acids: CSASPFPPGTGIYEQYF. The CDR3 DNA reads TGCAGTGCTAGTCCCTTCCCCCCGGGGACAGGGATCTACGAGCAGTACTTC.

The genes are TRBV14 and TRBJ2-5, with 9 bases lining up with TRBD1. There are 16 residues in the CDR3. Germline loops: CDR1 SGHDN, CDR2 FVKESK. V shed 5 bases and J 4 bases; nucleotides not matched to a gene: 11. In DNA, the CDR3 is TGTGCCAGCAGCTCTAGCCGGACAGGGGAGATAGAGACCCAGTACTTC. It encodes CASSSSRTGEIETQYF.

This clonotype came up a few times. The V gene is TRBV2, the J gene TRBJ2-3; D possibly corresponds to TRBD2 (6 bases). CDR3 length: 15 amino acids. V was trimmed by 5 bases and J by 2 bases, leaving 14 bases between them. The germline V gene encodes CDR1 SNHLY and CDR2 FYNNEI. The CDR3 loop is CASSFRGSYTDTQYF. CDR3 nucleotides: TGTGCCAGCAGTTTTCGGGGGAGTTACACAGATACGCAGTATTTT.

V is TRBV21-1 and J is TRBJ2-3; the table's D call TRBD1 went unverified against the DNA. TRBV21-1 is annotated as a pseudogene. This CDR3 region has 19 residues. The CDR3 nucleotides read TGTGCCAGCAGCACGAACCGGGACAGGCGCCACCGGGGGACAGATACGCAGTATTTT. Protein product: CASSTNRDRRHRGTDTQYF.

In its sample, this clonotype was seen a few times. The CDR3 DNA reads as TGCGCCAGCAGCTTGGAAGGGCCTGACTACGAGCAGTACTTC. The encoded protein is CASSLEGPDYEQYF. The rearrangement links TRBV5-1 to TRBJ2-7; D gene unclear. Germline lookup yields CDR1 SGHRS and CDR2 YFSETQ. V was pared by 0 bases and J by 3 bases, with 10 bases between. The CDR3 runs 14 residues.

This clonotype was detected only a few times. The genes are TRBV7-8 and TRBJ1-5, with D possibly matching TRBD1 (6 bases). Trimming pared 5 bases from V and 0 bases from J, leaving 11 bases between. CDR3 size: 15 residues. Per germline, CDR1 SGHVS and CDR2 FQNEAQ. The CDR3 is CASSKTGTSNQPQHF. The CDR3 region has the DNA TGTGCCAGCAGCAAAACAGGGACTAGCAATCAGCCCCAGCATTTT.

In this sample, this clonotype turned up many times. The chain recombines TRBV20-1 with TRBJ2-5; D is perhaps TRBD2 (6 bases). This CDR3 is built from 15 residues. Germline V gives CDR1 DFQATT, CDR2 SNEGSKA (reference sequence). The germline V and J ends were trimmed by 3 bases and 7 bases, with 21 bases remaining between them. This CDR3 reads CSASTVAASTGTQYF. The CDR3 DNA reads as TGCAGTGCTAGTACCGTAGCGGCAAGCACCGGGACCCAGTACTTC.

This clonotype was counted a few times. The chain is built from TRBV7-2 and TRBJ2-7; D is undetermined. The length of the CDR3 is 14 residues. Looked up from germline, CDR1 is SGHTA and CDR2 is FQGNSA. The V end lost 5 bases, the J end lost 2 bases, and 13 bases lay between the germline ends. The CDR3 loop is CASSVSPGAYEQYF. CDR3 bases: TGTGCCAGCAGCGTTTCGCCCGGAGCCTACGAGCAGTACTTC.

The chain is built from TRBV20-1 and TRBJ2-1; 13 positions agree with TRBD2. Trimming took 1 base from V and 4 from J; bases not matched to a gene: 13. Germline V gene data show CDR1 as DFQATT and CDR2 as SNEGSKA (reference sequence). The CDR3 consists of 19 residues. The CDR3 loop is CSARVPIGTSGVGYNEQFF. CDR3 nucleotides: TGCAGTGCTAGAGTTCCCATAGGGACTAGCGGGGTGGGGTACAATGAGCAGTTCTTC.

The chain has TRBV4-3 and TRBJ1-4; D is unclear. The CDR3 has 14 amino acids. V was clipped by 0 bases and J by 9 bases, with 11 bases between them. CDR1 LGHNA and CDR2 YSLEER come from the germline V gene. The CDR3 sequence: CASSQEWRVQKLFF. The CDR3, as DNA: TGCGCCAGCAGCCAAGAATGGCGGGTACAAAAACTGTTTTTT.

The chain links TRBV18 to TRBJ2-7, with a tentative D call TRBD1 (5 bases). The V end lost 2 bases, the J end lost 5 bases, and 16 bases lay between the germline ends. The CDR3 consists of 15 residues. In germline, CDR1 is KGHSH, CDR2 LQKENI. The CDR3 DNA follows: TGTGCCAGCTCACCAAGGCAGGGCGAAGGTAACGAGCAGTACTTC. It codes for CASSPRQGEGNEQYF. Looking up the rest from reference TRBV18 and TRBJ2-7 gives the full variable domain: NAGVMQNPRHLVRRRGQEARLRCSPMKGHSHVYWYRQLPEEGLKFMVYLQKENIIDESGMPKERFSAEFPKEGPSILRIQQVVRGDSAAYFCASSPRQGEGNEQYFGPGTRLTVT.

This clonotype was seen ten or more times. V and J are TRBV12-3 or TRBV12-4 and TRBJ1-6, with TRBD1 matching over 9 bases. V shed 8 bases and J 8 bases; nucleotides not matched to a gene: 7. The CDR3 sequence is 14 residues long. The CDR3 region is CASGLGQGDSPLHF. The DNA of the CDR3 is TGTGCCAGCGGGTTGGGACAGGGAGATTCACCCCTCCACTTT.

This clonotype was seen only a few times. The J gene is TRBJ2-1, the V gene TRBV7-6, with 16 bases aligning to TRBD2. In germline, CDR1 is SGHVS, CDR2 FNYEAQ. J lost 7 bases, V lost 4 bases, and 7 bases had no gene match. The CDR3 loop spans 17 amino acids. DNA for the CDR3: TGTGCCAGCAGCTCGGGACTAGCGGGAGGGCCGGGAAATGAGCAGTTCTTC. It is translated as CASSSGLAGGPGNEQFF.

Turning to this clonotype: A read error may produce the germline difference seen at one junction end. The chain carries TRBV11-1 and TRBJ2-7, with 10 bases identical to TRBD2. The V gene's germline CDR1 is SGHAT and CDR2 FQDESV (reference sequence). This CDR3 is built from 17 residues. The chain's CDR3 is CASSLALRTSGYYEQSF. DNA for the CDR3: TGTGCCAGCAGCTTAGCGCTTCGGACTAGCGGTTACTACGAGCAGTCCTTC.

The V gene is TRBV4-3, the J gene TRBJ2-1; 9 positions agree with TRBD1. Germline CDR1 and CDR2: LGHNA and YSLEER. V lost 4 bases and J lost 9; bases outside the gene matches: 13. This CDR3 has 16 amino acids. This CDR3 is CASSPQLSGQGREQFF. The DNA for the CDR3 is TGCGCCAGCAGCCCTCAACTTTCGGGACAGGGTCGTGAGCAGTTCTTC.

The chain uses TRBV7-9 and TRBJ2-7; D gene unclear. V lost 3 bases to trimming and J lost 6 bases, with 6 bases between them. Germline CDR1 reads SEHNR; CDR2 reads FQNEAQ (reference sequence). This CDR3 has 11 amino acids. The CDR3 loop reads CASSFNVEQYF. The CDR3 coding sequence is TGTGCCAGCAGCTTTAATGTCGAGCAGTACTTC.

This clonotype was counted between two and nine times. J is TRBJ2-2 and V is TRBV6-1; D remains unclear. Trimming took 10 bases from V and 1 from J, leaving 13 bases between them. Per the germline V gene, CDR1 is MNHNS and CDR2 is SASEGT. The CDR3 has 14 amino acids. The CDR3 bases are TGTGCCACCGCGTGGGCCCTGAACACCGGGGAGCTGTTTTTT. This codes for CATAWALNTGELFF.

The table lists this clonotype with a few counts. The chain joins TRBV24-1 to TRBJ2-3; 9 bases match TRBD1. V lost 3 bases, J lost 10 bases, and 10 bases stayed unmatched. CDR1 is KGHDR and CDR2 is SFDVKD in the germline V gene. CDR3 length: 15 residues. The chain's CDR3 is CATSDPGQGTVAQYF. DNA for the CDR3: TGTGCCACCAGTGATCCGGGACAGGGTACCGTGGCGCAGTATTTT.

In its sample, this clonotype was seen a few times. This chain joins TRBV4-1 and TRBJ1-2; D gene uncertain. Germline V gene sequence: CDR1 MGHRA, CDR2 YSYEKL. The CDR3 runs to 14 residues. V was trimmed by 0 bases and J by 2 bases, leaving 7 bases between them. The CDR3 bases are TGCGCCAGCAGCCAAGACAGCTTAAACTATGGCTACACCTTC. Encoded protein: CASSQDSLNYGYTF.